One and the same sample provided the 4 T cell receptor beta chains below, sequenced in a study of persistence of HIV-infected CD4 T cells (TCRdb year 2020). TCRbeta repertoires were sequenced from genomic DNA with the immunoSEQ hsTCRB assay version 4 in survey mode. TCRdb re-hosts the immuneACCESS table, in-frame sequences only. Its copies lack some clones; in the studies checked, an unresolved V gene accounts for under half of them, and the cause for the rest is not known. This sample gives 20,000 to 25,000 clones in total; about 74% of them show up just once. Roughly 1.8% of the sample belongs to the ten largest clones. No antigen has been identified for these receptors. This specimen's treatment or condition label, per the study, means: suppressive antiretroviral therapy. A pool of overlapping 15-mer peptides from HIV-1 Gag, at around 0.99 ug per peptide per mL, was used to stimulate the cells. Responding CD4+ T cells were sorted by upregulation of both CD40 ligand and CD69.

The sequencing here drew on CD4+ T cells sorted from PBMCs after approximately 18-hour stimulation, taken from a patient who received antiretroviral therapy. Taken with the paper, the label for cell subset or site translates to: CD40L+CD69+ CD4 T cells responding to HIV-1 Gag peptides. The receptors here all came from an adult man with HIV who was CMV-seropositive.

The V gene is TRBV3-1 (or the pseudogene TRBV3-2), the J gene TRBJ1-5; D is perhaps TRBD1 (6 bases). The germline gives CDR1 LGHDT, CDR2 YNNKEL (reference sequence). Between the trimmed V and J ends, which lost 4 bases and 0 bases, there was a span of 10 bases. This CDR3 comprises 15 residues. CDR3: CASSLGQHSNQPQHF. In DNA, the CDR3 is TGTGCCAGCAGCCTTGGACAGCATAGCAATCAGCCCCAGCATTTT.

V gene TRBV6-5 combines with J gene TRBJ2-7; D not resolved. Germline V CDR1 and CDR2: MNHEY, SVGAGI. With 6 bases removed from V and 11 bases from J, the gap between germline ends came to 17 bases. This CDR3 is 12 amino acids long. The DNA for the CDR3 is TGTGCCAGCAGGCCGTCGAATAGACAAGAGTACTTC. Its protein is CASRPSNRQEYF.

V is TRBV29-1 and J is TRBJ1-2, with a tentative D call TRBD1 (5 bases). Germline V gene data show CDR1 as SQVTM and CDR2 as ANQGSEA. The ends were cut back, 0 bases at V and 5 bases at J, with 22 bases in the middle. The CDR3 runs to 17 residues. The CDR3 protein is CSVEEGSRAGKGYGYTF. In nucleotides, the CDR3 is TGCAGCGTTGAAGAAGGGTCCCGGGCAGGGAAGGGGTATGGCTACACCTTC.

This clone was seen a few times. The CDR3 sequence: CASSYSRVGGEKLFF. The CDR3 nucleotides read TGTGCCAGCAGTTACTCGAGGGTTGGTGGGGAAAAACTGTTTTTT. The chain has TRBV6-5 and TRBJ1-4; D is unclear. V lost 0 bases to trimming and J lost 8 bases, with 13 bases between them. CDR1 and CDR2 from the germline V gene are MNHEY and SVGAGI. The length of the CDR3 is 15 residues.